This T cell receptor beta chain was profiled in a study of cytomegalovirus exposure and HLA in healthy donors (dated by TCRdb to the late 2010s). A note on the overall study: An earlier analysis of 587 of the donors reported roughly 300 Gb of sequence data and 95 million to 130 million unique TCR beta sequences obtained from roughly 170 million T cells. The study aimed to test whether cataloging public T cell receptors could reveal signatures of past pathogen exposure. A later analysis re-analyzed previously published TCR beta repertoires from approximately 670 donors and added high-resolution HLA genotyping to study TCR occurrence patterns. A later genetic analysis used genome-wide SNP genotypes for about 60% of the roughly 700 donors, treating that subset as a discovery cohort. The study profiled the T cell repertoires of under 700 subjects by immunosequencing and related them to cytomegalovirus serostatus. Every repertoire in the discovery cohort had been generated on one and the same sequencing platform. The number of donors typed differed by locus, with about 629-630 for A, B, C, DRB1 and DQB1, roughly 550 for DQA1, 600 to 610 for DPA1, and approximately 470 for DPB1. Among the approximately 400 genotyped donors, around 81% belonged to the genetic ancestry cluster associated with self-reported Caucasian donors. Across 398 genotyped donors of the cohort, an average of about 240,000 unique TCR beta nucleotide sequences per donor were sequenced, and around 20% of those sequences were non-productive. In the later analysis, no new phenotypic data were used to find candidate immune exposures; instead, reliance was placed on TCR beta sequences and their occurrence across donors. An early release that covered approximately 600 HLA-typed donors contained 300 to 350 gigabases of sequencing data and around 85 million unique TCR sequences. Alongside the repertoire data, information on donor age, sex, ethnicity and CMV serostatus was compiled. HLA typing covered class I and class II loci at four-digit resolution. High-throughput TCR immunosequencing, statistical association of individual TCRs with disease status, and machine learning were combined to predict cytomegalovirus infection status. To decide whether each TCR beta V gene segment behaved as functional or pseudogenic, an earlier analysis of fewer than 750 of the donors relied on high-throughput TCR beta sequencing. A few DR-DQ haplotypes were treated as single units for association and clustering because of strong linkage in the cohort. A separate validation cohort of over 95 different subjects was used in addition to the roughly 720-subject first cohort.

Points the paper makes about the study in general: A cluster of highly shared sequence variants was judged likely to be a technical artifact of the sequencing pipeline. Because some donors lacked HLA typing at each locus, the association tests relied only on the typed subset. Because counts were too low, some 17 rarely observed V segments, including chromosome 9 orphons, were left out of the earlier analysis of over 550 of the donors. According to a later analysis, most CMV-associated TCR beta chains appeared to be HLA-restricted, and the HLA associations seemed to be driven largely by CMV exposure. Specific HLA alleles were associated with more than 15,000 TCR beta sequences at a false discovery rate of 0.05 in a later analysis. This cohort had only TCR beta chains sequenced, and the lack of alpha or paired-chain data limited which features could be detected. A further reported finding was that TCR beta sequences accurately predicted the HLA-A and HLA-B alleles for most subjects in the first cohort. While some public TCRs were present in many individuals, most TCR sequences turned up only very rarely across donors. According to a later analysis, TCR association rates differed among HLA loci, with DRB1 alleles showing the most associated TCRs and HLA-C alleles showing the fewest. CMV serostatus was the only immune exposure information available for the cohort. The 87-base-pair reads could not distinguish some IMGT-functional V segments, including TRBV6-2 and TRBV6-3, so those segments were excluded. The classifier was reported to diagnose cytomegalovirus status with high specificity and sensitivity in both the original cohort and the validation cohort. Broadly in line with IMGT annotations, most TCR beta V segments showed up in productive rearrangements about 90% or about 30% of the time in an earlier analysis of several hundred of the donors. Linkage disequilibrium might explain the correlated functional status among segregating V segments, but an unknown experimental factor could not be ruled out. According to the authors, the approach could potentially be generalized to other disease states and immunological phenotypes. In a later analysis, several top co-occurrence clusters were reported to appear linked to parvovirus B19, influenza, CMV and Epstein-Barr virus. The study gave a list of 150 to 200 TCR beta chains associated with cytomegalovirus. A later genetic analysis reported fewer N-insertions in productive TCRs among donors in an Asian-associated ancestry cluster than the approximately 670-donor mean. The presence/absence analyses assumed that sequencing depth was roughly uniform across donors, and that assumption may not be true. In vitro tests confirmed that three of the cytomegalovirus-associated TCR beta chains recognize cytomegalovirus antigens. When HLA alleles, especially DR and DQ, strongly co-occurred, TCR associations were difficult to assign to individual alleles. In a later analysis, HLA-associated TCR beta chains were found to be more clonally expanded and to have lower generation probabilities than equally common non-associated chains. A later genetic analysis associated a missense DCLRE1C variant with V-gene and J-gene trimming of TCR beta chains, and an independent cohort replicated the association.

The protocol used for the library was the immunoSEQ multiplex PCR assay. The multiplex PCR relied on a mix of 60 forward primers for TCR Vbeta segments and 13 reverse primers for TCR Jbeta segments. The CDR3 region of rearranged TCR beta genes was amplified from genomic DNA by a multiplex PCR assay. On the Illumina HiSeq System, the amplified TCR beta libraries were sequenced as 87-base-pair reads. From the authors' description of their analysis: In a later analysis, some 80 million unique TCR beta chains were counted across the 650 to 700 repertoires, and about 10 million of these chains were shared by at least two donors. To remove PCR and sequencing errors, raw reads were error-corrected and collapsed into unique sequences using a nearest-neighbor algorithm that merged closely related sequences. Alignment of CDR3 sequences to IMGT reference sequences was used to assign V, D and J gene segments. For a sequence to be retained, at least a six-nucleotide match to both a V gene segment and a J gene segment was required. Rearrangements were classified as productive when the CDR3 lacked stop codons and remained in frame with V and J, and all other rearrangements were classified as non-productive. CDR3 was defined according to IMGT convention as the region running from the second conserved V-encoded cysteine to the conserved J-encoded phenylalanine. The earlier analysis of about 530 of the donors excluded any sequence lacking an unambiguous match to a single V gene segment. An earlier analysis of several hundred of the donors called V segments functional above 56.7% productive rearrangements and segregating when the between-donor standard deviation exceeded 5%. To diagnose cytomegalovirus status from the catalog of TCR beta chain sequences, a statistical classification framework was built. A later analysis assigned V and J genes by comparing TCR nucleotide sequences with IMGT/GENE-DB human TR gene sequences. In a later analysis, CDR3 sequences and most-parsimonious VDJ recombination scenarios were assigned using the TCRdist pipeline. In a later analysis, every TCR beta chain was defined by the combination of its CDR3 amino acid sequence and its V-gene family, and reads without a unique V-gene family were dropped. To address suspected cross-contamination and a sequencing artifact, a later analysis removed over 500 highly shared, low-generation-probability nucleotide sequences. A later analysis calculated a clonal expansion index for each public chain from normalized within-repertoire ranks of inferred template counts. Generation probabilities in a later analysis came from a VDJ recombination model fitted to out-of-frame rearrangements, and those results were checked against IGoR. In a later analysis, hypergeometric tests were used to score TCR-TCR, TCR-HLA and TCR-CMV co-occurrence, with a repertoire-size bias correction applied to TCR pairs. To estimate false discovery rates, a later analysis permuted the HLA or CMV assignments 20 times. In a later analysis, co-occurring TCRs were grouped with DBSCAN, and TCRdist sequence similarity was added when clustering was performed within HLA-allele-positive subsets. Repertoires with fewer than 30,000 or more than 120,000 public chains were left out of co-occurrence clustering, as were about five repertoires with anomalous nucleotide sharing. TCRdb's version of the immuneACCESS table is confined to in-frame rearrangements and falls short of the full clone set. An unresolved V gene accounts for under half of the shortfall where checked; the remainder is of unknown origin. D and trimming come from the DNA, and the V and J calls and clone size come from that table. The sample records more than 110,000 clones, approximately 73% of which are singletons. The ten largest clones capture 13% to 15% of the sample.

Regarding this clone: Its antigen target is currently unknown. Base qualities are missing; no much larger clone stands one base away.

The cohort comprised 666 healthy bone marrow donors. All cohort members were sampled while nominally healthy, although unrecorded immune exposures were likely present. Of the approximately 700 cohort members, 289 had a positive CMV serostatus and about 400 had a negative one, while no CMV serostatus was recorded for the donor. Every donor gave a peripheral blood sample, and the peripheral blood mononuclear cells from that sample were used for TCR beta sequencing. The Qiagen DNeasy Blood Extraction Kit was used to extract genomic DNA from the blood cell samples. The CDR3 spans 16 residues, from the cysteine through the phenylalanine. CDR3 DNA is the only sequence kept; it has 48 bases, read in frame from the first base. Via the germline V gene, CDR1 is SGHVS and CDR2 FNYEAQ. Cut back by 7 bases and 5 bases, the V and J ends lie 20 bases apart.

The sequence was obtained from a human donor in good health. The chain links TRBV7-6 with TRBJ1-4; the D gene is unclear. The sequencing sample was made of PBMCs. This receptor has the CDR3 CASTLRRAGRNEKLFF. The DNA reads TGTGCCAGCACTCTTAGGAGGGCAGGCAGAAATGAAAAACTGTTTTTT.